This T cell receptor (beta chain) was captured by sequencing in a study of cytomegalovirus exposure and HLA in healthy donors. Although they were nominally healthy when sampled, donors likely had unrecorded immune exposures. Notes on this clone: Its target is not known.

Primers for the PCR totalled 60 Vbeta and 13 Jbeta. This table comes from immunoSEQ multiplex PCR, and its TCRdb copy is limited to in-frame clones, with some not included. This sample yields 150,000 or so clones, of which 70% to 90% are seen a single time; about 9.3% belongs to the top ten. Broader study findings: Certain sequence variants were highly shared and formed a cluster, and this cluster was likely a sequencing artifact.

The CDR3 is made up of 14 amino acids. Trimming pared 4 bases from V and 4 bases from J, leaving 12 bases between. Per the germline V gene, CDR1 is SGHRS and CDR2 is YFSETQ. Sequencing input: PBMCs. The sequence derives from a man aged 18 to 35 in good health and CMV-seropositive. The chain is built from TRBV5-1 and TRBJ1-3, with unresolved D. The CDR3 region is CASSQDAAGNTIYF. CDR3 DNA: TGCGCCAGCAGCCAAGACGCAGCGGGAAACACCATATATTTT.